This T cell receptor (beta chain) was documented in a study of blood T cell repertoires in COVID-19. Across the whole study: T cells, B-cell-depleted T cells, or PBMCs provided the cDNA or gDNA that served as material.

Source study methods: Counts of nucleated cells, estimated from reference gene primer amplification, were obtained. This table comes from immunoSEQ multiplex PCR, and its TCRdb copy is limited to in-frame clones, with some not included. The V and J calls and clone size were taken over from that table, and D and trimming were inferred from the DNA. The table includes 150,000 to 200,000 clones, about 74% detected once. CDR3 length equals 12 residues. Trimming left V 1 base short and J 4 bases short, with 5 bases between. The receptor comes from a man between 60 and 75 years old with acute or convalescent COVID-19. Sequenced material: peripheral blood. The gene calls are TRBV12-3 or TRBV12-4 and TRBJ2-7; D unclear. CDR3 sequence (DNA): TGTGCCAGCAGTTTAGATCCGTACGAGCAGTACTTC. Its translation: CASSLDPYEQYF.